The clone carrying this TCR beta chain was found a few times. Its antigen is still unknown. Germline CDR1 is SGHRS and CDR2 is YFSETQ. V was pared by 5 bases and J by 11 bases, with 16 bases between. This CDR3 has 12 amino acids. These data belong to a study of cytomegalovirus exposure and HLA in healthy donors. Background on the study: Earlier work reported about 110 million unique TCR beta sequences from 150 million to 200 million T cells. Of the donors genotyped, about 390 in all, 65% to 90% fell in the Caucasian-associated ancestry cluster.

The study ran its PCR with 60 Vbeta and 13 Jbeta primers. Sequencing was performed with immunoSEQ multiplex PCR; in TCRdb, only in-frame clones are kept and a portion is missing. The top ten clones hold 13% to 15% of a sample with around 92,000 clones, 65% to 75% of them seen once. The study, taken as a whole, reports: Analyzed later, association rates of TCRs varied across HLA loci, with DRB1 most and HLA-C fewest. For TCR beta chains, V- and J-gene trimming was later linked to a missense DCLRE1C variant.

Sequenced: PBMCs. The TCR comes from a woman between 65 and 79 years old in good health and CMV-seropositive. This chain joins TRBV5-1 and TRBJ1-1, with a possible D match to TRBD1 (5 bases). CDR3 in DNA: TGCGCCAGCAGAACCCTTCAGGGTCGGGCTTTCTTT. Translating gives CASRTLQGRAFF.